The 29 T cell receptor beta chains presented below share a single source sample, sequenced in a study of blood T cell repertoires in COVID-19. Sequencing used immunoSEQ multiplex PCR; TCRdb keeps in-frame clones, though not all of them. Here the sample spans roughly 230,000 clones, around 81% being singletons. The sequenced material came from PBMCs or T cells enriched from blood (not recorded which). The origin of the receptors is a man aged 45 to 65 who had recovered from COVID-19.

The rearrangement joins TRBV2 to TRBJ1-6; D is undetermined. Germline CDR1 and CDR2: SNHLY and FYNNEI. V gave up 7 bases and J gave up 3 bases, with 13 bases separating them. The CDR3 contains 15 residues. The CDR3 bases are TGTGCCAGCACTTCGGACGGGAGCTATAATTCACCCCTCCACTTT. Residues: CASTSDGSYNSPLHF.

V gene TRBV5-1 combines with J gene TRBJ2-3, with 10 bases lining up with TRBD2. The CDR3 is 17 amino acids. Looked up from germline, CDR1 is SGHRS and CDR2 is YFSETQ. Trimming cost V 2 bases and J 1 base; bases outside gene matches: 7. CDR3 region: CASSFSGGLRGTDTQYF. DNA of the CDR3: TGCGCCAGCAGCTTTAGCGGGGGGCTTCGAGGCACAGATACGCAGTATTTT.

This sequence joins TRBV6-2 or TRBV6-3 and TRBJ1-2, with a possible D match to TRBD1 (6 bases). This CDR3 region has 16 residues. Between the trimmed V and J ends, which lost 0 bases and 10 bases, there was a span of 21 bases. From germline, CDR1 is MNHEY and CDR2 SVGEGT. CDR3 region: CASSYSSGGRAHVYTF. CDR3 DNA sequence: TGTGCCAGCAGTTACTCGAGTGGGGGCAGGGCCCATGTCTACACCTTC.

The chain has TRBV5-1 and TRBJ2-1, with 10 bases identical to TRBD2. Germline CDR1 reads SGHRS; CDR2 reads YFSETQ. The V and J ends lost 4 bases and 6 bases, in that order; junction bases with no gene match: 7. The CDR3 length is 15 residues. The CDR3 is CASSKLAGLPNEQFF. In nucleotides, the CDR3 is TGCGCCAGCAGCAAACTAGCGGGACTCCCCAATGAGCAGTTCTTC.

This clone was recorded a few times. The V and J genes are TRBV7-9 and TRBJ1-1, with 11 bases that match TRBD1. Losses at the gene ends were 5 bases for V and 8 bases for J; bases not matched to a gene: 4. CDR3 size: 13 residues. From germline, CDR1 is SEHNR and CDR2 FQNEAQ (reference sequence). CDR3 residues: CASSPGTGGEAFF. In DNA form, the CDR3 reads TGTGCCAGCAGCCCCGGGACAGGGGGGGAAGCTTTCTTT.

Only one count was recorded for this clone. This chain connects TRBV11-1 to TRBJ2-5, with D tentatively TRBD1 (6 bases). The germline V gene encodes CDR1 SGHAT and CDR2 FQDESV (reference sequence). V lost 4 bases, J lost 4 bases, and 13 bases lay in between. The CDR3 runs to 14 residues. CDR3 sequence: CASSSQGTPETQYF. CDR3 DNA: TGTGCCAGCAGCTCACAGGGCACCCCAGAGACCCAGTACTTC.

This clone was seen only a few times. V and J are TRBV5-1 and TRBJ1-1, with D possibly being TRBD1 (6 bases). The length of the CDR3 is 16 residues. CDR1 is SGHRS, CDR2 YFSETQ, per germline. V was trimmed by 4 bases and J by 1 base, leaving 17 bases between them. The CDR3 loop is CASSRDTQRKNTEAFF. The CDR3 DNA is TGCGCCAGCAGCCGGGACACACAAAGGAAGAACACTGAAGCTTTCTTT.

This clone showed up just a few times. This sequence joins TRBV29-1 and TRBJ2-7; 10 nucleotides match TRBD2. Per germline, CDR1 SQVTM and CDR2 ANQGSEA. Losses at the gene ends were 6 bases for V and 2 bases for J; bases not matched to a gene: 4. The CDR3 is made up of 13 amino acids. This chain's CDR3 is CSVQLAGTYEQYF. For the CDR3, the DNA is TGCAGCGTGCAACTAGCGGGGACCTACGAGCAGTACTTC.

The chain couples TRBV3-1 (or the pseudogene TRBV3-2) to TRBJ1-3, with TRBD1 matching over 7 bases. V dropped 3 bases and J dropped 2; count of bases not matched to a gene: 4. CDR3 length equals 15 residues. Per germline, CDR1 LGHDT and CDR2 YNNKEL (reference sequence). Here the CDR3 DNA reads TGTGCCAGCAGCCACCCAGGGGGGACTGGAAACACCATATATTTT. Translating gives CASSHPGGTGNTIYF.

The chain links TRBV5-1 to TRBJ1-3; TRBD1 might be the D (5 bases). Per germline, CDR1 SGHRS and CDR2 YFSETQ. The CDR3 spans 14 residues. Trimming shortened V by 2 bases and J by 4 bases, and 10 bases separated the two germline ends. CDR3 sequence reads: CASSFQGAGNTIYF. DNA for the CDR3: TGCGCCAGCAGCTTTCAGGGTGCGGGAAACACCATATATTTT.

Regarding this clone: A read error may account for a junction end that differs from germline. The rearrangement joins TRBV4-1 to TRBJ1-4; 12 bases map to TRBD1. This CDR3 comprises 18 residues. Germline CDR1 reads MGHRA; CDR2 reads YSYEKL. As DNA, the CDR3 is TGCGCCGGCAGCCAGGGACAGGGGGCGTTCCCAACTAATGAAAAACTGTTTTTT. Protein: CAGSQGQGAFPTNEKLFF.

The V gene is TRBV9, the J gene TRBJ2-1, with a weak D call TRBD2 (7 bases). Trimming shortened V by 1 base and J by 0 bases, and 20 bases separated the two germline ends. CDR3 length: 19 amino acids. Germline V CDR1 and CDR2: SGDLS, YYNGEE. The CDR3 protein is CASSVRGGGMGSSYNEQFF. The CDR3 DNA follows: TGTGCCAGCAGCGTAAGAGGGGGGGGAATGGGAAGCTCCTACAATGAGCAGTTCTTC.

V is TRBV11-1 and J is TRBJ2-1; 9 bases fit TRBD2. The germline CDR1 and CDR2 sequences are SGHAT and FQDESV (reference sequence). The CDR3 is 15 residues long. J lost 4 bases, V lost 9 bases, and 10 bases had no gene match. The CDR3 reads CASTPQTSGYNEQFF. In nucleotides, the CDR3 is TGTGCCAGTACCCCGCAGACTAGCGGTTACAATGAGCAGTTCTTC.

This clone came up once. The rearrangement uses TRBV19 and TRBJ1-6; 9 positions agree with TRBD1. The CDR3 sequence is 16 residues long. Germline V gene data show CDR1 as LNHDA and CDR2 as SQIVND (reference sequence). The V segment lost 4 bases and the J segment 11 bases; nucleotides outside the gene matches: 12. CDR3 amino acids: CASSTSTGTGNPPLHF. DNA of the CDR3: TGTGCCAGTAGTACCTCAACAGGGACAGGGAATCCACCCCTCCACTTT.

This chain links TRBV5-6 with TRBJ2-3, with D possibly matching TRBD1 (6 bases). In germline, CDR1 is SGHDT, CDR2 YYEEEE. The CDR3 loop spans 17 amino acids. V shed 1 base and J shed 2 bases, with 17 bases lying between them. The DNA of the CDR3 is TGTGCCAGCAGCTTGCCTCAGGGGTCGGGAATCACAGATACGCAGTATTTT. Protein product: CASSLPQGSGITDTQYF.

Details on this clone: This sample also contains other DNA sequences that code for the same CDR3. The rearrangement uses TRBV5-1 and TRBJ2-5; D is perhaps TRBD2 (5 bases). Trimming stripped 2 bases from V and 4 bases from J, with 9 bases between. Germline assignment: CDR1 SGHRS and CDR2 YFSETQ. The CDR3 is made up of 13 amino acids. CDR3 loop: CASSFGLAETQYF. The CDR3 nucleotides read TGCGCCAGCAGCTTCGGACTGGCAGAGACCCAGTACTTC.

V gene TRBV14 combines with J gene TRBJ1-2; maybe TRBD1 (5 bases). CDR3 length equals 14 residues. V was shortened by 3 bases and J by 6 bases, with 14 bases between the two germline ends. Germline CDR1 SGHDN, CDR2 FVKESK. CDR3: CASSQAATGDGYTF. The DNA for the CDR3 is TGTGCCAGCAGCCAGGCCGCTACGGGGGATGGCTACACCTTC.

This clone was seen once. V is TRBV3-1 (or the pseudogene TRBV3-2) and J is TRBJ1-4, with D perhaps TRBD1 (5 bases). The CDR3 has 15 amino acids. Trimming removed 4 bases from V and 4 bases from J, with 13 bases in between. Germline CDR1 and CDR2: LGHDT and YNNKEL (reference sequence). CDR3 bases: TGTGCCAGCAGCCCTTCGACAGCTTTTAATGAAAAACTGTTTTTT. Translated: CASSPSTAFNEKLFF.

The gene calls are TRBV5-1 and TRBJ2-5; 13 nucleotides match TRBD2. The germline CDR1 and CDR2 sequences are SGHRS and YFSETQ. V lost 0 bases to trimming and J lost 9 bases; unmatched junction nucleotides: 11. The CDR3 sequence is 17 residues long. CDR3 nucleotides: TGCGCCAGCAGCTTGGCGGTTCCGGGGACTAGCGGGGAGCCCCAGTACTTC. Translating gives CASSLAVPGTSGEPQYF.

The chain recombines TRBV7-2 with TRBJ1-3; 7 bases are shared with TRBD1. There are 16 residues in the CDR3. The trim removed 2 bases at V and 0 bases at J, leaving 4 bases unmatched. Germline-derived CDR1 and CDR2 are SGHTA and FQGNSA. Here the CDR3 reads CASSLRGQRSGNTIYF. Written as DNA, the CDR3 is TGTGCCAGCAGCTTAAGGGGACAGCGCTCTGGAAACACCATATATTTT.

The V and J genes are TRBV11-1 and TRBJ1-1; D possibly corresponds to TRBD1 (5 bases). The CDR3 runs to 15 residues. Germline CDR1 reads SGHAT; CDR2 reads FQDESV (reference sequence). V was shortened by 3 bases and J by 4 bases, with 15 bases between the two germline ends. The DNA of the CDR3 is TGTGCCAGCAGCTTCTCTTCAGGGACTACCACTGAAGCTTTCTTT. It specifies CASSFSSGTTTEAFF. Drawing the rest from reference TRBV11-1 and TRBJ1-1, the complete variable domain is EAEVAQSPRYKITEKSQAVAFWCDPISGHATLYWYRQILGQGPELLVQFQDESVVDDSQLPKDRFSAERLKGVDSTLKIQPAELGDSAMYLCASSFSSGTTTEAFFGQGTRLTVV.

DNA for the CDR3: TGTGCCAGCAGTGCAGGGGGCGTTCTATACGAGCAGTACTTC. Its translation: CASSAGGVLYEQYF. The chain combines TRBV25-1 with TRBJ2-7, with 8 bases lining up with TRBD1. V gave up 4 bases and J gave up 4 bases; unmatched junction bases: 6. Germline lookup yields CDR1 MGHDK and CDR2 SYGVNS. There are 14 residues in the CDR3.

The chain couples TRBV11-3 to TRBJ1-1, with D possibly TRBD1 on 6 matching bases. The germline V gene encodes CDR1 SGHNT and CDR2 YENEEA. The CDR3 covers 15 residues. Trimming left V 0 bases short and J 2 bases short, with 10 bases between. CDR3: CASSLDGQTNTEAFF. The CDR3 DNA is TGTGCCAGCAGCTTAGATGGACAGACAAACACTGAAGCTTTCTTT.

This sequence joins TRBV4-1 and TRBJ1-5, with TRBD1 as a possible D gene (6 bases). Deletions cut 1 base from V and 11 bases from J, with 18 bases between. The CDR3 contains 15 residues. Per germline, CDR1 MGHRA and CDR2 YSYEKL. DNA for the CDR3: TGCGCCAGCAGCCAAGCTCGGGGGGCCCCACAAGCCCAGCATTTT. This gives the protein CASSQARGAPQAQHF.

The V call is TRBV10-3, the J call TRBJ2-5; TRBD2 agrees at 11 bases. With 0 bases clipped from V and 4 bases from J, the junction kept 1 base outside the gene matches. The germline gives CDR1 ENHRY, CDR2 SYGVKD. This CDR3 is 15 amino acids long. The CDR3 sequence: CAISESGTSGETQYF. DNA of the CDR3: TGTGCCATCAGTGAGTCAGGGACTAGCGGAGAGACCCAGTACTTC.

The chain couples TRBV10-3 to TRBJ2-1; 9 bases agree with TRBD2. With V trimmed by 4 bases and J by 0 bases, 13 bases remained unmatched. There are 19 residues in the CDR3. CDR1 and CDR2 from the germline V gene are ENHRY and SYGVKD. The DNA of the CDR3 is TGTGCCATCAGTGGCAGCGGGGGGCGTGGGGAAAGCTCCTACAATGAGCAGTTCTTC. This codes for CAISGSGGRGESSYNEQFF.

The V gene is TRBV15, the J gene TRBJ2-3; 11 bases line up with TRBD1. J was trimmed by 3 bases and V by 1 base; bases with no gene match: 9. Per germline, CDR1 LNHNV and CDR2 YYDKDF (reference sequence). The CDR3 spans 18 residues. For the CDR3, the DNA is TGTGCCACCAGCAGAGCCCCCCGGACAGGGGGCGGAACAGATACGCAGTATTTT. Translating it yields CATSRAPRTGGGTDTQYF.

This rearrangement joins TRBV9 to TRBJ2-3, with unresolved D. There are 13 residues in the CDR3. With 3 bases removed from V and 2 bases from J, the gap between germline ends came to 7 bases. Germline CDR1 and CDR2: SGDLS and YYNGEE. CDR3 nucleotides: TGTGCCAGCAGCGGCGACTCCACAGATACGCAGTATTTT. Residues: CASSGDSTDTQYF.

The CDR3 region has the DNA TGTGCCAGCAGCCCCCGGGGGAGACCTTACAATGAGCAGTTCTTC. Its translation: CASSPRGRPYNEQFF. V and J are TRBV3-1 (or the pseudogene TRBV3-2) and TRBJ2-1; D is perhaps TRBD2 (6 bases). This CDR3 is 15 amino acids long. Deletions cut 4 bases from V and 4 bases from J, with 14 bases between. Germline assignment: CDR1 LGHDT and CDR2 YNNKEL (reference sequence).